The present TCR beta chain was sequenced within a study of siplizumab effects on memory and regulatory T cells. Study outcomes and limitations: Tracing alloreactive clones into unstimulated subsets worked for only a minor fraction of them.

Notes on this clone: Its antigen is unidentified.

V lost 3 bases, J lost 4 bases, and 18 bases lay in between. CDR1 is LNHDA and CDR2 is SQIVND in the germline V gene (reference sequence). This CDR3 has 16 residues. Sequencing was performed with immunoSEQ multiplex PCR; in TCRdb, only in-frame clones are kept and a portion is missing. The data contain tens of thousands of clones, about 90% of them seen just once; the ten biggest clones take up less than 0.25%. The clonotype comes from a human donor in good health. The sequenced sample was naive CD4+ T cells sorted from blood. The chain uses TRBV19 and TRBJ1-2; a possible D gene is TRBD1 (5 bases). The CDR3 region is CASSIRVPGDSYGYTF. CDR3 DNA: TGTGCCAGTAGTATCCGCGTCCCGGGGGACTCCTATGGCTACACCTTC.